The 29 T cell receptor beta chains reported below all come from one sample, sequenced in a study of blood T cell repertoires in COVID-19. Profiled with immunoSEQ multiplex PCR; TCRdb holds only in-frame clones, not every one. The sample gives about 110,000 clones, around nine tenths of which show up once; approximately 4% is in the top ten. Sequencing was performed on peripheral blood. Every receptor here comes from a man in his forties with acute or convalescent COVID-19.

V and J are TRBV10-3 and TRBJ2-1, with 9 positions matching TRBD2. The germline gives CDR1 ENHRY, CDR2 SYGVKD. J gave up 4 bases and V 0 bases, and 4 bases lay outside the gene matches. The CDR3 has 16 amino acids. CDR3 protein: CAISESRTSDYNEQFF. In DNA, the CDR3 is TGTGCCATCAGTGAGTCCCGGACTAGCGATTACAATGAGCAGTTCTTC.

The chain carries TRBV27 and TRBJ1-2; 10 bases map to TRBD1. After removal of 5 bases from V and 9 bases from J, the junction contained 12 bases not matched to a gene. CDR1 and CDR2 from the germline V gene are MNHEY and SMNVEV (reference sequence). This CDR3 contains 15 residues. The CDR3 DNA sequence: TGTGCCAGCAGTCAGACAGGGGGCACCAAGAATAGCTACACCTTC. Its translation is CASSQTGGTKNSYTF.

This clone was seen only once. The rearrangement joins TRBV5-1 to TRBJ2-7, with D perhaps matching TRBD2 (5 bases). The CDR3 covers 13 residues. CDR1 SGHRS and CDR2 YFSETQ come from the germline V gene. The ends were cut back, 4 bases at V and 7 bases at J, with 15 bases in the middle. The CDR3 is CASSAGLLGEQYF. For the CDR3, the DNA is TGCGCCAGCAGCGCCGGACTCCTCGGGGAGCAGTACTTC.

The gene calls are TRBV6-5 and TRBJ1-5; 8 bases are shared with TRBD1. V shed 5 bases and J 5 bases; nucleotides not matched to a gene: 2. The CDR3 contains 13 residues. Per the germline V gene, CDR1 is MNHEY and CDR2 is SVGAGI. CDR3 protein: CASSKTGDQPQHF. The CDR3 coding sequence is TGTGCCAGCAGTAAGACAGGGGATCAGCCCCAGCATTTT.

CDR3 in DNA: TGTGCCAGCAGCTTAGCAGGAGGGTCACATGGCTACACCTTC. This sequence encodes CASSLAGGSHGYTF. The genes are TRBV7-2 and TRBJ1-2; no clear D. This CDR3 spans 14 amino acids. Between the trimmed V and J ends, which lost 0 bases and 6 bases, there was a span of 11 bases. CDR1 is SGHTA and CDR2 is FQGNSA in the germline V gene.

A single count supports this clone. As DNA, the CDR3 is TGTGCCAGCACCCGGACAGGGGGCTTGGGCGAGCCCCAGCATTTT. It translates to CASTRTGGLGEPQHF. The rearrangement joins TRBV11-2 to TRBJ1-5; TRBD1 matches 11 bases. CDR1 is SGHAT and CDR2 is FQNNGV in the germline V gene. The CDR3 contains 15 residues. Trimming removed 7 bases from V and 8 bases from J; junction bases left unmatched: 10.

V gene TRBV10-1 combines with J gene TRBJ2-3, with 8 bases fitting TRBD2. The junction had 6 bases not matched to a gene; V was cut back by 2 bases and J by 2 bases. Per germline, CDR1 WNHNN and CDR2 SYGVQD (reference sequence). The CDR3 extends over 16 amino acids. Written as DNA, the CDR3 is TGCGCCAGCAGTGAGACCCTAGCGGGCGACACAGATACGCAGTATTTT. It specifies CASSETLAGDTDTQYF.

V usage is TRBV7-9 and J usage is TRBJ1-3, with D possibly TRBD1 on 5 matching bases. CDR3 length: 16 residues. The germline V gene has CDR1 SEHNR and CDR2 FQNEAQ (reference sequence). The V end lost 8 bases, the J end lost 0 bases, and 17 bases lay between the germline ends. The CDR3, as DNA: TGTGCCAGCGGACTGTATACGGGGGTCTCTGGAAACACCATATATTTT. Amino acids: CASGLYTGVSGNTIYF.

The gene calls are TRBV4-2 and TRBJ2-2; TRBD1 agrees at 7 bases. CDR3 length equals 15 residues. Losses at the gene ends were 3 bases for V and 6 bases for J; bases not matched to a gene: 7. Germline CDR1 reads LGHNA; CDR2 reads YNFKEQ. CDR3 nucleotide sequence: TGTGCCAGCAGCCATGCCACAGGGGATCCCGGGGAGCTGTTTTTT. The encoded protein is CASSHATGDPGELFF.

The rearrangement uses TRBV19 and TRBJ2-1; TRBD2 matches 13 bases. Germline trimming cut 5 bases from V and 12 bases from J; bases unmatched to any gene: 16. CDR3 length equals 17 residues. Germline CDR1 reads LNHDA; CDR2 reads SQIVND (reference sequence). CDR3: CASSPGLAGASRPGQFF. The CDR3 DNA reads TGTGCCAGTAGTCCAGGACTAGCGGGAGCGTCTCGACCTGGGCAGTTCTTC.

This chain uses TRBV2 with TRBJ1-1; D perhaps matches TRBD1 (6 bases). The V and J ends lost 6 bases and 4 bases respectively, with 12 bases between them. CDR1 and CDR2 (germline): SNHLY, FYNNEI. The CDR3 sequence is 13 residues long. The CDR3 here is CASRPDSVTEAFF. The CDR3 region has the DNA TGTGCCAGCAGACCGGACAGCGTCACTGAAGCTTTCTTT.

The chain joins TRBV24-1 to TRBJ1-2, with 7 nucleotides matching TRBD1. The CDR3 is 16 amino acids. Trimming at V came to 3 bases and at J to 6 bases, leaving 12 bases not matched to a gene. Germline V CDR1 and CDR2: KGHDR, SFDVKD. This CDR3 is CATSDPRQGLTHGYTF. CDR3 bases: TGTGCCACCAGTGATCCCCGACAGGGCCTGACGCATGGCTACACCTTC.

This clone was counted once. The V call is TRBV6-4, the J call TRBJ1-2; D perhaps matches TRBD1 (5 bases). V was pared by 4 bases and J by 0 bases, with 21 bases between. The germline gives CDR1 MRHNA, CDR2 SNTAGT. The CDR3 totals 18 residues. CDR3 sequence: CASSGAGTTIPSNYGYTF. CDR3 nucleotide sequence: TGTGCCAGCAGTGGAGCCGGGACTACCATACCTTCTAACTATGGCTACACCTTC.

The rearrangement uses TRBV4-2 and TRBJ1-6; D unresolved. V lost 0 bases and J lost 7, with 13 bases in between. CDR1 is LGHNA, CDR2 YNFKEQ, per germline. CDR3 length: 16 residues. The CDR3 sequence: CASSQELWAVNSPLHF. The CDR3 nucleotides read TGTGCCAGCAGCCAAGAATTGTGGGCAGTCAATTCACCCCTCCACTTT.

This clone was detected once. V gene TRBV5-1 combines with J gene TRBJ2-3, with D unclear. This CDR3 contains 14 residues. Germline values: CDR1 SGHRS, CDR2 YFSETQ. With 4 bases removed from V and 2 bases from J, the gap between germline ends came to 11 bases. The DNA of the CDR3 is TGCGCCAGCAGCCCCGGGTTAAACACAGATACGCAGTATTTT. This sequence encodes CASSPGLNTDTQYF.

This clone has just one count. The CDR3 DNA sequence: TGTGCCTGGAGTATGAACAGGGGGCAGAACACTGAAGCTTTCTTT. This translates into CAWSMNRGQNTEAFF. The chain links TRBV30 to TRBJ1-1; 9 bases match TRBD1. The CDR3 sequence is 15 residues long. After removal of 2 bases from V and 1 base from J, the junction contained 5 bases not matched to a gene. Germline-derived CDR1 and CDR2 are GTSNPN and SVGIG (reference sequence).

This clone was observed once. The chain carries TRBV20-1 and TRBJ2-5; unclear D gene. The germline V gene encodes CDR1 DFQATT and CDR2 SNEGSKA (reference sequence). This CDR3 spans 10 amino acids. V was shortened by 6 bases and J by 5 bases, with 7 bases between the two germline ends. CDR3 protein: CSASQETQYF. CDR3 sequence (DNA): TGCAGTGCGAGTCAGGAGACCCAGTACTTC.

The chain couples TRBV30 to TRBJ2-1; TRBD2 agrees at 9 bases. Per germline, CDR1 GTSNPN and CDR2 SVGIG (reference sequence). V lost 8 bases and J lost 0; bases outside the gene matches: 14. This CDR3 has 17 residues. This chain's CDR3 is CAVIGASGDPSYNEQFF. The DNA of the CDR3 is TGTGCCGTGATCGGGGCTAGCGGGGACCCCTCCTACAATGAGCAGTTCTTC.

This chain uses TRBV11-3 with TRBJ2-2, with a possible D match to TRBD2 (5 bases). The V gene's germline CDR1 is SGHNT and CDR2 YENEEA. CDR3 length equals 13 residues. Trimming took off 4 bases at V and 6 bases at J, with 9 bases between the two ends. The CDR3 nucleotides are TGTGCCAGCAGCTCCACTAGTTCCGGGGAGCTGTTTTTT. It codes for CASSSTSSGELFF.

The chain employs TRBV6-6 and TRBJ1-2, with a weak D call TRBD1 (6 bases). This CDR3 contains 16 residues. V shed 0 bases and J shed 4 bases, with 15 bases lying between them. Germline V gene lookup returns CDR1 MNHNY and CDR2 SVGAGI (reference sequence). The CDR3 nucleotides are TGTGCCAGCAGTTACTCCCCGACAGGCTTCGGCTATGGCTACACCTTC. Translation: CASSYSPTGFGYGYTF.

V gene TRBV30 combines with J gene TRBJ1-2, with TRBD1 as a possible D gene (6 bases). CDR3 length equals 12 residues. CDR1 and CDR2 (germline): GTSNPN, SVGIG (reference sequence). Trimming shortened V by 5 bases and J by 0 bases, and 7 bases separated the two germline ends. The CDR3: CAWGTSNYGYTF. CDR3 nucleotide sequence: TGTGCCTGGGGGACATCTAACTATGGCTACACCTTC.

The rearrangement uses TRBV9 and TRBJ1-1; D is unclear. Germline CDR1 reads SGDLS; CDR2 reads YYNGEE. The CDR3 is 15 residues long. V lost 0 bases to trimming and J lost 2 bases, with 11 bases between them. The chain's CDR3 is CASSVGGGFNTEAFF. CDR3 in DNA: TGTGCCAGCAGCGTAGGAGGAGGGTTTAACACTGAAGCTTTCTTT.

The chain employs TRBV15 and TRBJ1-5; 9 bases match TRBD1. J gave up 4 bases and V 3 bases, and 7 bases lay outside the gene matches. This CDR3 is 16 amino acids long. Per the germline V gene, CDR1 is LNHNV and CDR2 is YYDKDF (reference sequence). CDR3 sequence: CATSRDRGFSNQPQHF. The CDR3 region has the DNA TGTGCCACCAGCAGGGACAGGGGCTTCTCAAATCAGCCCCAGCATTTT.

The gene calls are TRBV11-2 and TRBJ1-2; 8 nucleotides line up with TRBD1. Germline CDR1 is SGHAT and CDR2 is FQNNGV. CDR3 length equals 15 residues. V lost 4 bases to trimming and J lost 0 bases; unmatched junction nucleotides: 4. The CDR3 spells CASSSGQGANYGYTF. DNA for the CDR3: TGTGCCAGCAGCTCTGGACAGGGCGCTAACTATGGCTACACCTTC.

This chain connects TRBV19 to TRBJ2-3, with TRBD1 identical over 10 bases. The CDR3 contains 15 residues. After removal of 4 bases from V and 1 base from J, the junction contained 2 bases not matched to a gene. Germline V gene data show CDR1 as LNHDA and CDR2 as SQIVND (reference sequence). The chain's CDR3 is CASSTGTGGTDTQYF. The CDR3 DNA reads as TGTGCCAGTAGTACTGGGACAGGGGGCACAGATACGCAGTATTTT.

The chain recombines TRBV4-3 with TRBJ1-2; D uncertain. The CDR3 is 14 amino acids. The V and J ends lost 4 bases and 7 bases respectively, with 16 bases between them. CDR1 LGHNA and CDR2 YSLEER come from the germline V gene. This CDR3 reads CASSPQTGYLGYTF. CDR3 bases: TGCGCCAGCAGCCCGCAGACGGGGTACCTTGGCTACACCTTC.

V gene TRBV7-3 combines with J gene TRBJ2-3; a weak D match, TRBD1 (5 bases). The CDR3 contains 14 residues. Trimming took 5 bases from V and 5 from J, leaving 14 bases between them. Germline CDR1 is SGHTA and CDR2 is FQGTGA. DNA of the CDR3: TGTGCCAGCAGCCAGAGACAGCTAGGAGATACGCAGTATTTT. Protein sequence: CASSQRQLGDTQYF.

The chain joins TRBV4-3 to TRBJ2-7, with D possibly TRBD1 on 5 matching bases. Trimming shortened V by 4 bases and J by 0 bases, and 19 bases separated the two germline ends. From germline, CDR1 is LGHNA and CDR2 YSLEER. CDR3 size: 17 residues. The CDR3 DNA reads as TGCGCCAGCAGCCGCCGCTTAGAGACAGAGAGCTCCTACGAGCAGTACTTC. Residues: CASSRRLETESSYEQYF.

V is TRBV25-1 and J is TRBJ1-2; a weak D match, TRBD1 (6 bases). V was shortened by 1 base and J by 0 bases, with 12 bases between the two germline ends. From germline, CDR1 is MGHDK and CDR2 SYGVNS. The CDR3 runs to 16 residues. CDR3 in amino acids: CASSEFVGHTNYGYTF. The CDR3 nucleotides are TGTGCCAGCAGTGAATTCGTGGGACACACTAACTATGGCTACACCTTC.